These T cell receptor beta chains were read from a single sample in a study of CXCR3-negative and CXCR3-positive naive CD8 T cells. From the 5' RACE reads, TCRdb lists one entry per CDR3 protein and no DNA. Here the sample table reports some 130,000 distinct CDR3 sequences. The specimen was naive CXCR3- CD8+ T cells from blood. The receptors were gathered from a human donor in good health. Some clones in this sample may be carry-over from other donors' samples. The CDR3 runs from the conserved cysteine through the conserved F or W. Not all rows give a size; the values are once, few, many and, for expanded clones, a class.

CDR3 protein: CASIREDPKQFF
V gene: TRBV28
clone size: -
J gene: TRBJ2-1

CDR3 protein: CASSLEDTRVWNEQFF
V gene: TRBV5-5
clone size: -
J gene: TRBJ2-1

CDR3 protein: CASSQGPGQGSYEQYF
V gene: TRBV7-6
clone size: -
J gene: TRBJ2-7

CDR3 protein: CASSYSARENAGELFF
V gene: TRBV6-5
clone size: -
J gene: TRBJ2-2

CDR3 protein: CASSQANDRSWHTEAFF
V gene: TRBV3-1
clone size: -
J gene: TRBJ1-1

CDR3 protein: CASMGAPGLEQYF
V gene: TRBV27
clone size: -
J gene: TRBJ2-7

CDR3 protein: CASSYGAGGMYEQYF
V gene: TRBV6-6
clone size: -
J gene: TRBJ2-7

CDR3 protein: CASSDPGQGASNEKLFF
V gene: TRBV25-1
clone size: -
J gene: TRBJ1-4

CDR3 protein: CASSPGQGSYEQYF
V gene: TRBV4-1
clone size: -
J gene: TRBJ2-7

CDR3 protein: CSVEVPSYEQYF
V gene: TRBV29-1
clone size: medium-sized
J gene: TRBJ2-7

CDR3 protein: CSARPGQESYEQYF
V gene: TRBV20-1
clone size: -
J gene: TRBJ2-7

CDR3 protein: CSAEGETSGGWNEQFF
V gene: TRBV29-1
clone size: -
J gene: TRBJ2-1

CDR3 protein: CASRLAGWQTQYF
V gene: TRBV23-1
clone size: -
J gene: TRBJ2-5

CDR3 protein: CASSFGGHSYEQYF
V gene: TRBV11-2
clone size: -
J gene: TRBJ2-7

CDR3 protein: CASSLAMASGETQYF
V gene: TRBV7-9
clone size: -
J gene: TRBJ2-5

CDR3 protein: CASSYGLGQGVSEAFF
V gene: TRBV6-2/TRBV6-3
clone size: -
J gene: TRBJ1-1

CDR3 protein: CASSLTFGASGSRFTFEQFF
V gene: TRBV5-5
clone size: -
J gene: TRBJ2-1

CDR3 protein: CASSQDRAGGDYGYTF
V gene: TRBV4-1
clone size: -
J gene: TRBJ1-2

CDR3 protein: CAISGTSGTQSSYEQYF
V gene: TRBV10-3
clone size: -
J gene: TRBJ2-7

CDR3 protein: CASSLGTAPGGYEQYF
V gene: TRBV5-1
clone size: -
J gene: TRBJ2-7

CDR3 protein: CSASGERNQPQHF
V gene: TRBV20-1
clone size: -
J gene: TRBJ1-5

CDR3 protein: CATQDGEEQYF
V gene: TRBV2
clone size: -
J gene: TRBJ2-7

CDR3 protein: CASSQVVGSRTQQYF
V gene: TRBV4-1
clone size: -
J gene: TRBJ2-3

CDR3 protein: CASSYRTVSGNTMYF
V gene: TRBV6-2/TRBV6-3
clone size: -
J gene: TRBJ1-3

CDR3 protein: CASRGTSTDTQYF
V gene: TRBV9
clone size: -
J gene: TRBJ2-3

CDR3 protein: CASSSGTGGYQQYF
V gene: TRBV5-6
clone size: -
J gene: TRBJ2-7

CDR3 protein: CASSFSGRSSYEQYF
V gene: TRBV7-9
clone size: -
J gene: TRBJ2-7

CDR3 protein: CASSLAPGLAGVQFF
V gene: TRBV12-3/TRBV12-4
clone size: -
J gene: TRBJ2-1

CDR3 protein: CASSQEGPYNEQFF
V gene: TRBV7-3
clone size: -
J gene: TRBJ2-1

CDR3 protein: CASSFGQGSYEQYF
V gene: TRBV28
clone size: -
J gene: TRBJ2-7

CDR3 protein: CASSQETGGSGANVRTF
V gene: TRBV4-3
clone size: -
J gene: TRBJ2-6

CDR3 protein: CASSLTGTTEAFF
V gene: TRBV7-3
clone size: -
J gene: TRBJ1-1

CDR3 protein: CASIPGLNSYEQYF
V gene: TRBV28
clone size: -
J gene: TRBJ2-7

CDR3 protein: CASKGTNYEQYF
V gene: TRBV2
clone size: -
J gene: TRBJ2-7

CDR3 protein: CSARPAGQETQYF
V gene: TRBV29-1
clone size: -
J gene: TRBJ2-5

CDR3 protein: CASSSQVLNAYEQYF
V gene: TRBV7-9
clone size: -
J gene: TRBJ2-7

CDR3 protein: CASSQEAMASTDTQYF
V gene: TRBV4-1
clone size: -
J gene: TRBJ2-3

CDR3 protein: CASSPKHLTGGVEETQYF
V gene: TRBV7-8
clone size: -
J gene: TRBJ2-5

CDR3 protein: CASSWEGTGDGQGEAFF
V gene: TRBV12-3/TRBV12-4
clone size: -
J gene: TRBJ1-1

CDR3 protein: CASSRDGSYEQYF
V gene: TRBV2
clone size: -
J gene: TRBJ2-7

CDR3 protein: CASSRGYEQFF
V gene: TRBV11-3
clone size: -
J gene: TRBJ2-1

CDR3 protein: CASSLASGVSTDTQYF
V gene: TRBV28
clone size: -
J gene: TRBJ2-3